This T cell receptor (beta chain) was found in a study of PD-1 blockade in mismatch repair-deficient tumors. Study conclusions and caveats: Tumor-resident clones, often undetectable pretreatment in blood, expanded then contracted after pembrolizumab.

Germline lookup yields CDR1 SGHRS and CDR2 YFSETQ. The CDR3 loop spans 15 amino acids. Trimming pared 0 bases from V and 6 bases from J, leaving 12 bases between. Every patient had mismatch repair deficiency by PCR or immunohistochemistry. Three pembrolizumab responders had their TCRs sequenced. Profiled with immunoSEQ multiplex PCR; TCRdb holds only in-frame clones, not every one. This sample has 100,000 to 150,000 clones, with about 88% found just once. With respect to this clone: Its antigen is as yet unknown.

This rearrangement joins TRBV5-1 to TRBJ2-2; D remains ambiguous. The TCR comes from an adult with mismatch repair-deficient cancer. The input for sequencing was peripheral blood, taken 44 weeks after starting pembrolizumab. CDR3 nucleotide sequence: TGCGCCAGCAGCTTGGTCGCCCCTTACCCCGGGGAGCTGTTTTTT. This sequence encodes CASSLVAPYPGELFF.